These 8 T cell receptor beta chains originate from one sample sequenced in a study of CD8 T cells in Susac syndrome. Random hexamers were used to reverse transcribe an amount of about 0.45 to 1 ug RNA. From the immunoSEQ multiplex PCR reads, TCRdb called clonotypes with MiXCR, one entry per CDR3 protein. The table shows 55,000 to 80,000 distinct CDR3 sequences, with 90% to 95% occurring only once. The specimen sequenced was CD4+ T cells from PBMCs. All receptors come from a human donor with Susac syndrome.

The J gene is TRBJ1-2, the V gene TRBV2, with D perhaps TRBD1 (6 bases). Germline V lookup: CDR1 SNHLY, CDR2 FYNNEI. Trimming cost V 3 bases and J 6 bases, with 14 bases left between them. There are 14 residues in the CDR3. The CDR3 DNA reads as TGTGCCAGCAGTGATACAGGGTTCGGGGATGGCTACACCTTC. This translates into CASSDTGFGDGYTF. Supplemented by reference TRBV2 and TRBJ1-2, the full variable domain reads EPEVTQTPSHQVTQMGQEVILRCVPISNHLYFYWYRQILGQKVEFLVSFYNNEISEKSEIFDDQFSVERPDGSNFTLKIRSTKLEDSAMYFCASSDTGFGDGYTFGSGTRLTVV.

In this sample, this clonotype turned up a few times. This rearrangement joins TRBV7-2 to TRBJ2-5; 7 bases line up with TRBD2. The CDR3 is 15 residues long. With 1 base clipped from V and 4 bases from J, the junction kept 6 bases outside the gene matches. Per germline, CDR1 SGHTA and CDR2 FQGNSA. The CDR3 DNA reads TGTGCCAGCAGCTTAGTCAGAGGACTAGGAGAGACCCAGTACTTC. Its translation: CASSLVRGLGETQYF.

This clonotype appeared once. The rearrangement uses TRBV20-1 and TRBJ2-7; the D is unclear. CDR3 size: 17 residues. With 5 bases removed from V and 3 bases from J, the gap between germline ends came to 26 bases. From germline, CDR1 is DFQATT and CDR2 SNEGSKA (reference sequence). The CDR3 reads CSAPPTQSDRNYYEQYF. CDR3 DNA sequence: TGCAGTGCTCCACCCACGCAGTCGGATCGCAATTACTACGAGCAGTACTTC.

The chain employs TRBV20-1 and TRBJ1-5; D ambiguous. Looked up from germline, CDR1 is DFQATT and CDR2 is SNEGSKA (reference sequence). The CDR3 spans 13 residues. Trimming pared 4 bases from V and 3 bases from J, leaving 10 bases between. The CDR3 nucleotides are TGCAGTGCTATACAAGGTACCAATCAGCCCCAGCATTTT. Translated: CSAIQGTNQPQHF.

The CDR3 DNA reads TGTGCCAGCAGCCGAAACAGGGATGCAGATACGCAGTATTTT. Residues: CASSRNRDADTQYF. The chain couples TRBV6-5 to TRBJ2-3, with D possibly being TRBD1 (6 bases). The V gene lost 6 bases and the J gene lost 4 bases, with 14 bases spanning the gap. The CDR3 sequence is 14 residues long. CDR1 is MNHEY and CDR2 is SVGAGI in the germline V gene.

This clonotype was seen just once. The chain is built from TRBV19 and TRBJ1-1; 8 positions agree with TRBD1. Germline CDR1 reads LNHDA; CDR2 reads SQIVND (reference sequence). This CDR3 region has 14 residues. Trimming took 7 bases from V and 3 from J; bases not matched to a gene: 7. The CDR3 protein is CASNPRGLDTEAFF. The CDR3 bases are TGTGCCAGTAATCCCAGGGGGCTGGACACTGAAGCTTTCTTT. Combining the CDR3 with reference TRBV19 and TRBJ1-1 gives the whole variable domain DGGITQSPKYLFRKEGQNVTLSCEQNLNHDAMYWYRQDPGQGLRLIYYSQIVNDFQKGDIAEGYSVSREKKESFPLTVTSAQKNPTAFYLCASNPRGLDTEAFFGQGTRLTVV.

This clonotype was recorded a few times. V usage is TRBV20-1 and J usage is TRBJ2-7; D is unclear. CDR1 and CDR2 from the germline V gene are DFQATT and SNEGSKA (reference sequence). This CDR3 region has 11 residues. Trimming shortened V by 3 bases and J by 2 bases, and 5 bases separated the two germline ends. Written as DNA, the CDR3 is TGCAGTGCTAGCGGAACCTACGAGCAGTACTTC. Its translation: CSASGTYEQYF.

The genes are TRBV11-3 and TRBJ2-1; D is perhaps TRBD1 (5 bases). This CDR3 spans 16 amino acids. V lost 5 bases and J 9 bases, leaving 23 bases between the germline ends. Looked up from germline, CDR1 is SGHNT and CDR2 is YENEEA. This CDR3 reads CASSRSLGAGHSEQFF. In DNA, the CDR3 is TGTGCCAGCAGCCGATCCCTAGGGGCCGGACACAGTGAGCAGTTCTTC.